This T cell receptor beta chain emerged from a study of graft-versus-host responses after intestinal transplantation. Worth noting for this clone: Its antigen remains unknown. Its ends do not fully match the called genes, so a read error is possible.

Germline V gives CDR1 MNHEY, CDR2 SVGAGI. CDR3 length equals 13 residues. Profiling relied on immunoSEQ multiplex PCR, and the TCRdb table lists in-frame clones only, not all of them. Altogether under 75,000 clones are present, 90% being singletons, with the ten largest covering 3.5% to 5%. V gene TRBV6-5 combines with J gene TRBJ1-1; D gene uncertain. The clonotype comes from a human donor who was the organ donor for an intestinal transplant. The sample in question was unstimulated CD8+ T cells sorted from spleen or lymph node cells, obtained before transplant. CDR3 amino acids: CTSSPGVNTEAFF. The DNA of the CDR3 is TGTACCAGCAGTCCTGGAGTGAACACTGAAGCTTTCTTT.